These T cell receptor beta chains were read from a single sample in a study of blood T cell repertoires in COVID-19. Libraries were prepared by immunoSEQ multiplex PCR; TCRdb keeps only in-frame clonotypes and omits some of them. The table lists 70,000 to 85,000 clones, roughly 86% of them singletons. Specimen: peripheral blood. These receptors all come from a woman aged 60-75 years with acute or convalescent COVID-19. CDR3s include the opening cysteine and the closing phenylalanine or tryptophan. The order of the fields is J gene, V gene, clone size, D gene, CDR3 DNA, CDR3 protein. The D gene is left open where the match is weak. For some rows the clone size is stated as once, few or many, or as a class when expanded; others skip it.

>TRBJ2-3|TRBV5-4|.|.
TGTGCCAGCAGCTTGAGGTTGGCGGCTAGCACAGATACGCAGTATTTT
CASSLRLAASTDTQYF
>TRBJ1-6|TRBV4-3|once|TRBD1
TGCGCCAGCAGCCAAGACCCAGGGGGAGCCGCCTGGGACTATAATTCACCCCTCCACTTT
CASSQDPGGAAWDYNSPLHF
>TRBJ2-1|TRBV5-6|.|TRBD2
TGTGCCAGCAGCTCCCGAAGCCCTAGCGGAGAGCAGTTCTTC
CASSSRSPSGEQFF
>TRBJ2-7|TRBV7-9|.|.
TGTGCCAGCAGCCTGACAGGTTACGAGCAGTACTTC
CASSLTGYEQYF
>TRBJ1-1|TRBV6-5|.|TRBD1
TGTGCCAGCAGTTACTCGGGGACAGGGGACACTGAAGCTTTCTTT
CASSYSGTGDTEAFF
>TRBJ2-7|TRBV28|.|.
TGTGCCAGCAGTTTCAGTAGCGCTCAGACCTACGAGCAGTACTTC
CASSFSSAQTYEQYF
>TRBJ2-2|TRBV7-8|.|.
TGTGCCAGCAGCCCTACATATCCCGGGACTCCGAACACCGGGGAGCTGTTTTTT
CASSPTYPGTPNTGELFF
>TRBJ1-5|TRBV2|few|TRBD1
TGTGCCAGCGTAGCTACTACAGGGGGTCAGCCCCAGCATTTT
CASVATTGGQPQHF
>TRBJ2-1|TRBV15|.|TRBD2
TGTGCCACCAGCGGAGGACTAGCGGGGAATTACAATGAGCAGTTCTTC
CATSGGLAGNYNEQFF
>TRBJ1-4|TRBV7-6|.|.
TGTGCCAGCAGCCCCCGACAGAACTCTAATGAAAAACTGTTTTTT
CASSPRQNSNEKLFF
>TRBJ2-2|TRBV9|.|.
TGTGCCAGCAGCGTAGGTCTGAACACCGGGGAGCTGTTTTTT
CASSVGLNTGELFF
>TRBJ1-1|TRBV2|.|.
TGTGCCAGACAAAAAAATACAGGGATCGGATACACTGAAGCTTTCTTT
CARQKNTGIGYTEAFF
>TRBJ2-3|TRBV19|.|.
TGTGCCAGTAGTATAATGGCCGGAGGAGCAGATACGCAGTATTTT
CASSIMAGGADTQYF
>TRBJ2-1|TRBV5-1|.|TRBD2
TGCGCCAGCAGCTCTAGCGGGGGGCGGGATGAGCAGTTCTTC
CASSSSGGRDEQFF
>TRBJ2-2|TRBV18|.|.
TGTGCCAGCTCACCACTAGCCCCCGACACCGGGGAGCTGTTTTTT
CASSPLAPDTGELFF
>TRBJ1-2|TRBV6-6|.|.
TGTGCCAGCAGTTACTTTCAGTCGGAGATTTATGGCTACACCTTC
CASSYFQSEIYGYTF
>TRBJ2-7|TRBV28|.|.
TGTGCCAGCAGCCCCCCTAACAGGATGGGGCAGTACTTC
CASSPPNRMGQYF
>TRBJ1-1|TRBV27|.|.
TGTGCCAGCAGAGAGGAGACTGAAGCTTTCTTT
CASREETEAFF
>TRBJ2-3|TRBV5-1|.|TRBD2
TGCGCCAGCAGCCTCGGACTAGCGGATATTAGCACAGATACGCAGTATTTT
CASSLGLADISTDTQYF
>TRBJ1-3|TRBV19|.|.
TGTGCCAGTAGTATAATGAGCTCTGGAAACACCATATATTTT
CASSIMSSGNTIYF
>TRBJ1-5|TRBV28|.|.
TGTGCCAGCAGGGGGGCGGACCACCGCAATCAGCCCCAGCATTTT
CASRGADHRNQPQHF
>TRBJ2-7|TRBV5-4|.|.
TGTGCCAGCAGCTCTCCGGCAGGGCTCGAGCAGTACTTC
CASSSPAGLEQYF
>TRBJ2-1|TRBV23-1|.|.
TGCGCCAGCAGTCAATCGGTGAGCTCCTACAATGAGCAGTTCTTC
CASSQSVSSYNEQFF
>TRBJ1-1|TRBV2|.|.
TGTGCCAGCAGTGATTCCGGGTATAATACTGAAGCTTTCTTT
CASSDSGYNTEAFF
>TRBJ2-7|TRBV28|.|TRBD2
TGTGCCAGCAGGGAAGCGGGGGCGTCCTACGAGCAGTACTTC
CASREAGASYEQYF
>TRBJ2-7|TRBV11-2|.|TRBD1
TGTGCCAGCAGCTTAGTTCAGGGGGCCTACGAGCAGTACTTC
CASSLVQGAYEQYF
>TRBJ2-7|TRBV7-8|.|.
TGTGCCAGCAGACCGCCCCTTGGGCCCGGCGAGCAGTACTTC
CASRPPLGPGEQYF
>TRBJ2-7|TRBV6-2/TRBV6-3|.|TRBD1
TGTGCCAGCAGTTACCCCATCTCGGGACAGGGGAGATACGAGCAGTACTTC
CASSYPISGQGRYEQYF
>TRBJ2-7|TRBV10-3|.|TRBD2
TGTGCCATCGGTCCCCTAGCGGGAGGCTCCTACGAGCAGTACTTC
CAIGPLAGGSYEQYF
>TRBJ1-5|TRBV12-3/TRBV12-4|.|.
TGTGCCAGCCGTCGGAGCAATCAGCCCCAGCATTTT
CASRRSNQPQHF
>TRBJ1-2|TRBV6-5|.|.
TGTGCCAGCAGTTACTCGCAGGGTGATGGCTACACCTTC
CASSYSQGDGYTF
>TRBJ1-1|TRBV4-2|.|TRBD1
TGTGCCAGCAGCCAAGATGACTGGACAGGCACTGAAGCTTTCTTT
CASSQDDWTGTEAFF
>TRBJ2-3|TRBV9|once|.
TGTGCCAGCAGCCCAACCCCAAGCGGGCCTAGCACAGATACGCAGTATTTT
CASSPTPSGPSTDTQYF